This TCR beta chain is from a study of early T cells in non-severe SARS-CoV-2 infection. About the study: Investigators sequenced bulk RNA drawn from unsorted whole blood, and chains remained unpaired. Notes on the study in general: Using VDJdb, the matching emphasized anti-spike CD8 responses while missing private and CD4 specificities.

This clonotype has ten or more counts. Its specificity is unknown. The V gene's germline CDR1 is LGHDT and CDR2 YNNKEL (reference sequence). The CDR3 extends over 14 amino acids. V dropped 0 bases and J dropped 5 bases, with 10 bases sitting between them. Unique molecular identifiers were affixed to single, distinct cDNA molecules. MiXCR was run by TCRdb on the 5' RACE reads, yielding one entry per CDR3 protein. The sample consists of under 30,000 distinct CDR3 sequences, around 6% of them appearing once. This clonotype was sampled from an adult who was a healthcare worker with PCR-confirmed SARS-CoV-2 infection or an uninfected control (not recorded which). The chain has TRBV3-1 and TRBJ2-5; D remains unclear. Sequencing was carried out using whole blood. Here the CDR3 DNA reads TGTGCCAGCAGCCAAGATAGGCTCGAGGAGACCCAGTACTTC. Protein sequence: CASSQDRLEETQYF.